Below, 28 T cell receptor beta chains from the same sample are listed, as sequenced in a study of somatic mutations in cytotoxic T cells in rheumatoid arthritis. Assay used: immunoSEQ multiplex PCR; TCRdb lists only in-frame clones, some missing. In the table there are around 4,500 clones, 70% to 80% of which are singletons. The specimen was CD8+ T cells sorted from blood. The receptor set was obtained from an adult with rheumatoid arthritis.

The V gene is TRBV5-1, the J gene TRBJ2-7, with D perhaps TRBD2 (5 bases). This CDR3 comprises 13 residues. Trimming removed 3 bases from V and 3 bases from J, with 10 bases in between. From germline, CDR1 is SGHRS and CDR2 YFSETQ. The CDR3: CASSYGGDYEQYF. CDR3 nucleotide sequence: TGCGCCAGCAGCTACGGAGGAGACTACGAGCAGTACTTC.

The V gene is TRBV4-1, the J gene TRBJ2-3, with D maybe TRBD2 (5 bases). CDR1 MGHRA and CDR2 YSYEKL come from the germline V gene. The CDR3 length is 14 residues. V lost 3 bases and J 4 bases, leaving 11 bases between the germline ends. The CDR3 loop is CASSHTSIADTQYF. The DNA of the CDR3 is TGCGCCAGCAGCCATACTAGTATCGCAGATACGCAGTATTTT.

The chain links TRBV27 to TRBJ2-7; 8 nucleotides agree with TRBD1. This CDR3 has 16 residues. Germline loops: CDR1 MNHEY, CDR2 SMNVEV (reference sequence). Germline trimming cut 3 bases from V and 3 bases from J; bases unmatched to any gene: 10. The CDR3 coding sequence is TGTGCCAGCAGTTTTGCAGGGGGCGGCAAGGGCTACGAGCAGTACTTC. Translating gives CASSFAGGGKGYEQYF.

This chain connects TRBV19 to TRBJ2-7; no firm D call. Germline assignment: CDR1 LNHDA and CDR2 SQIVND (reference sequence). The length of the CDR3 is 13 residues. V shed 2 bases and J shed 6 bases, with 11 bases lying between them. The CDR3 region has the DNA TGTGCCAGTAGTATACTCCTCCAGAGCGAGCAGTACTTC. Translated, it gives CASSILLQSEQYF.

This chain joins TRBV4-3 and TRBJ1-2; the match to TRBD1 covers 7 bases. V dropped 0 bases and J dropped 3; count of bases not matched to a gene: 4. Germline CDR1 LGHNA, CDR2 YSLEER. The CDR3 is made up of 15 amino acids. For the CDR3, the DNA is TGCGCCAGCAGCCAAGATAAGGGGGCATACTATGGCTACACCTTC. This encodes CASSQDKGAYYGYTF.

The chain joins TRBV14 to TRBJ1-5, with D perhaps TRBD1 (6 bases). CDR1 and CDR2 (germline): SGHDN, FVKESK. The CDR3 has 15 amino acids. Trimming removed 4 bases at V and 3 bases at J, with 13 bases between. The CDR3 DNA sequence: TGTGCCAGCAGCCCCGGGGGGGGCTTCAATCAGCCCCAGCATTTT. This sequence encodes CASSPGGGFNQPQHF.

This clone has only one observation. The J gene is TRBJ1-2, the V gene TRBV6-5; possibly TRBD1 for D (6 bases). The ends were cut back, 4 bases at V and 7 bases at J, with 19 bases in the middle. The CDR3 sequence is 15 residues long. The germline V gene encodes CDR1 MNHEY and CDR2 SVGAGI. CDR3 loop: CASSWLQGNPSGYTF. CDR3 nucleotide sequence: TGTGCCAGCAGTTGGTTACAGGGAAATCCTTCTGGCTACACCTTC.

The CDR3 DNA is TGTGCCAGCAGCGCCCCCGGGACAGGGGGCCCAGATACGCAGTATTTT. This translates into CASSAPGTGGPDTQYF. V and J are TRBV9 and TRBJ2-3; 12 positions agree with TRBD1. The CDR3 runs 16 residues. CDR1 is SGDLS and CDR2 is YYNGEE in the germline V gene. V trimming: 3 bases; J trimming: 4 bases; junction bases outside the gene matches: 6.

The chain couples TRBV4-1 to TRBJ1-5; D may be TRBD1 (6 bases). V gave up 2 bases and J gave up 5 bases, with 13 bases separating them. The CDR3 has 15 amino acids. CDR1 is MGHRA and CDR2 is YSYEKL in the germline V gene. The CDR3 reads CASSQFPGEDQPQHF. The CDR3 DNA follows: TGCGCCAGCAGCCAATTTCCAGGGGAGGATCAGCCCCAGCATTTT.

The CDR3 is CASSQAPGGGYNEQFF. CDR3 nucleotides: TGCGCCAGCAGCCAAGCCCCTGGCGGGGGGTACAATGAGCAGTTCTTC. This sequence joins TRBV4-1 and TRBJ2-1; the match to TRBD2 covers 8 bases. V shed 1 base and J 4 bases; nucleotides not matched to a gene: 6. CDR3 length equals 16 residues. Germline lookup yields CDR1 MGHRA and CDR2 YSYEKL.

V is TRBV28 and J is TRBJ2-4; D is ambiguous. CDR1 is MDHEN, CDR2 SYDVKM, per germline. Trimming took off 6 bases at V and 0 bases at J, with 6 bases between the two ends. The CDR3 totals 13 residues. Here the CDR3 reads CASSRLAKNIQYF. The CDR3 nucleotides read TGTGCCAGCAGCCGATTAGCCAAAAACATTCAGTACTTC.

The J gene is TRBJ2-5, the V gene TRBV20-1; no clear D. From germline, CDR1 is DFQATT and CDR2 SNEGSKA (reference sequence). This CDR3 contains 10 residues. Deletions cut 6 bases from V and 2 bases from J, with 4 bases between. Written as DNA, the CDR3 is TGCAGTGCGTTACAAGAGACCCAGTACTTC. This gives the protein CSALQETQYF.

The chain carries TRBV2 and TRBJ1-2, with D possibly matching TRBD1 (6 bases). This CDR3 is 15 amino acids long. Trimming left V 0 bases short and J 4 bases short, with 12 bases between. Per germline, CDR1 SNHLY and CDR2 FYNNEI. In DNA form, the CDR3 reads TGTGCCAGCAGTGAAGCTCAGGGGTTAAGCTATGGCTACACCTTC. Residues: CASSEAQGLSYGYTF. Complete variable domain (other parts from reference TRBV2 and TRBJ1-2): EPEVTQTPSHQVTQMGQEVILRCVPISNHLYFYWYRQILGQKVEFLVSFYNNEISEKSEIFDDQFSVERPDGSNFTLKIRSTKLEDSAMYFCASSEAQGLSYGYTFGSGTRLTVV.

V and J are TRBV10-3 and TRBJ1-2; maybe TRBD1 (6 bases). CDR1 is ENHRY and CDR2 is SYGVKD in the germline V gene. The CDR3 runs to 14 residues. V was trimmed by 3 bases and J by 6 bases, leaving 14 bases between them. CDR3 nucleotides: TGTGCCATCAGTGAATTGGGGGGGCGCGATGGCTACACCTTC. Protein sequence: CAISELGGRDGYTF.

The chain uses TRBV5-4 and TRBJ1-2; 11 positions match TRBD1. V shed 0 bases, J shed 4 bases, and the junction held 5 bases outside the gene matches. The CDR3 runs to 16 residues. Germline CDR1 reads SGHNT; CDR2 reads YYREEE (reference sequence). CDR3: CASSLDRTGGAYGYTF. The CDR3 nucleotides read TGTGCCAGCAGCTTGGATCGGACAGGGGGCGCCTATGGCTACACCTTC.

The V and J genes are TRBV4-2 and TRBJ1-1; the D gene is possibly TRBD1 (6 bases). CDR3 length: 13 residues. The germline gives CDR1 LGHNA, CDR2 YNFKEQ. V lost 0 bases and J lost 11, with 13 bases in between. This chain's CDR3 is CASSQDGGGEAFF. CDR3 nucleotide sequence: TGTGCCAGCAGCCAAGATGGTGGGGGCGAGGCTTTCTTT.

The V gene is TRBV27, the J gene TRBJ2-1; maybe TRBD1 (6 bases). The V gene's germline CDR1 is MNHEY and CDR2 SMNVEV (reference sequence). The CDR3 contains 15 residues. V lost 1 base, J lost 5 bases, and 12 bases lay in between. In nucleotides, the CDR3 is TGTGCCAGCAGTTTATATGGGGGCGGACACAATGAGCAGTTCTTC. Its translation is CASSLYGGGHNEQFF.

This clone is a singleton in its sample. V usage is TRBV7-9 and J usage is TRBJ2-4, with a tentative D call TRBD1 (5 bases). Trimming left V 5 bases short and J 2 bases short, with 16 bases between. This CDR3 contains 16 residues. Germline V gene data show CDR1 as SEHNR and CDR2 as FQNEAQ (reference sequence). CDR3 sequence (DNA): TGTGCCAGCAGCCAATCAGACAGCTATCCCAAAAACATTCAGTACTTC. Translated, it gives CASSQSDSYPKNIQYF.

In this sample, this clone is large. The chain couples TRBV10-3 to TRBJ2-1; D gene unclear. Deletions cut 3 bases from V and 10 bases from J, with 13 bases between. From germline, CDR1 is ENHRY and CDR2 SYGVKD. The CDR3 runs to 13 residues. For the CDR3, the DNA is TGTGCCATCAGTGAATGGTGGATTGGGGAGCAGTTCTTC. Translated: CAISEWWIGEQFF.

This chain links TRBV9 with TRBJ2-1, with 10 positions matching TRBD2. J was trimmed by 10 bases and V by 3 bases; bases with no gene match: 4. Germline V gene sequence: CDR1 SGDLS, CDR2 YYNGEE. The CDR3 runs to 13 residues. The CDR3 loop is CASSASGGGEQFF. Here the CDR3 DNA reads TGTGCCAGCAGCGCTAGCGGGGGAGGGGAGCAGTTCTTC. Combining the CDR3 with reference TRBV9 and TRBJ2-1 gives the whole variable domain DSGVTQTPKHLITATGQRVTLRCSPRSGDLSVYWYQQSLDQGLQFLIQYYNGEERAKGNILERFSAQQFPDLHSELNLSSLELGDSALYFCASSASGGGEQFFGPGTRLTVL.

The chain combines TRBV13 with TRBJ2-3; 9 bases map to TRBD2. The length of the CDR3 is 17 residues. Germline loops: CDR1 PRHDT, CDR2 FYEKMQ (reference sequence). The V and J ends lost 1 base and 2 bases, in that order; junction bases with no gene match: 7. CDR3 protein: CASSLEVSSGNTDTQYF. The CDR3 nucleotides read TGTGCCAGCAGCTTAGAGGTGTCTAGCGGGAACACAGATACGCAGTATTTT.

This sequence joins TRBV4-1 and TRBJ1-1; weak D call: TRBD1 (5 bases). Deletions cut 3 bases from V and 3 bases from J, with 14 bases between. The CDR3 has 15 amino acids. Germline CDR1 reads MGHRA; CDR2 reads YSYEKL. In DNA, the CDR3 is TGCGCCAGCAGCCAGAAGATCAGGGCGGACACTGAAGCTTTCTTT. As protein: CASSQKIRADTEAFF.

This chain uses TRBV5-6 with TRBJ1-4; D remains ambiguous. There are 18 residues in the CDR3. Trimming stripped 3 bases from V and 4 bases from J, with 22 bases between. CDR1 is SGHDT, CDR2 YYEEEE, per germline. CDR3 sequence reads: CASSSFLDGQSYNEKLFF. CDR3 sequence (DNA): TGTGCCAGCAGCTCCTTTCTCGATGGCCAGAGCTATAATGAAAAACTGTTTTTT. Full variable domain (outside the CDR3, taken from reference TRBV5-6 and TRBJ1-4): DAGVTQSPTHLIKTRGQQVTLRCSPKSGHDTVSWYQQALGQGPQFIFQYYEEEERQRGNFPDRFSGHQFPNYSSELNVNALLLGDSALYLCASSSFLDGQSYNEKLFFGSGTQLSVL.

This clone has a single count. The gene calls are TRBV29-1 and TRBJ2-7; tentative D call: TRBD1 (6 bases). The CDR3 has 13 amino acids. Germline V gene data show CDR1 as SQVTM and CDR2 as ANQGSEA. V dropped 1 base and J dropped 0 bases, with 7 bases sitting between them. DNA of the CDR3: TGCAGCGTTGAAGGCAGGGGCTCCTACGAGCAGTACTTC. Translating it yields CSVEGRGSYEQYF.

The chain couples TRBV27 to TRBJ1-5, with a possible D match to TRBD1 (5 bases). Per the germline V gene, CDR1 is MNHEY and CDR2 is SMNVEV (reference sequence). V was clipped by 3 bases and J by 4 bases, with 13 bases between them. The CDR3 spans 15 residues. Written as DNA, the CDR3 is TGTGCCAGCAGTTTCCTCGGCGGGGGTAATCAGCCCCAGCATTTT. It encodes CASSFLGGGNQPQHF.

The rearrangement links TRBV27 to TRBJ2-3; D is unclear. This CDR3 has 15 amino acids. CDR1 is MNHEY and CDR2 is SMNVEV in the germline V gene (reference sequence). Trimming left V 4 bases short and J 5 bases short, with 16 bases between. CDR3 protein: CASSSLSGFEDTQYF. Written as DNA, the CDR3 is TGTGCCAGCAGTTCCCTCTCGGGCTTTGAAGATACGCAGTATTTT.

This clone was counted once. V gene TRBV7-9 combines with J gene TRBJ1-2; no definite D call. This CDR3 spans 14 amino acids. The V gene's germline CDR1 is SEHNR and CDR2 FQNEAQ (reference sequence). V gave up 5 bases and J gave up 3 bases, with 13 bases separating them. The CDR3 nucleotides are TGTGCCAGCAGCCCTCCTTGGGTGGACTATGGCTACACCTTC. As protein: CASSPPWVDYGYTF.

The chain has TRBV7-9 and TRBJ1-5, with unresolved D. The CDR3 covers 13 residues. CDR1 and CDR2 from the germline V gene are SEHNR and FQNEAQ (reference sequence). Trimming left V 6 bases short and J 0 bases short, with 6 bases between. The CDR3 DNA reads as TGTGCCAGCAGGAAGAATAGCAATCAGCCCCAGCATTTT. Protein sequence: CASRKNSNQPQHF.